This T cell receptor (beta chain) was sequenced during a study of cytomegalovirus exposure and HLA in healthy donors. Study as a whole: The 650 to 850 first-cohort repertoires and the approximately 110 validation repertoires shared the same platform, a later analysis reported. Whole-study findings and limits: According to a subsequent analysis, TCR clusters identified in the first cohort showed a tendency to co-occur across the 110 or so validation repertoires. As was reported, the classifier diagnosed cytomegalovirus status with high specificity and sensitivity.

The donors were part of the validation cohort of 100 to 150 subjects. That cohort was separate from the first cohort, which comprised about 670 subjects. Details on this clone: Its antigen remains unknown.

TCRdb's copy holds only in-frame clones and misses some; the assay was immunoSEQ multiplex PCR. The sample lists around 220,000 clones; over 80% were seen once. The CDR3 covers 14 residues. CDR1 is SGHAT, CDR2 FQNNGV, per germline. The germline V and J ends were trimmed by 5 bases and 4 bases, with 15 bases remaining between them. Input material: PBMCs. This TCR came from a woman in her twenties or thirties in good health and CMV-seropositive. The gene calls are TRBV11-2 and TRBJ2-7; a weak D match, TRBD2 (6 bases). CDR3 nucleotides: TGTGCCAGCAGCGGTAAGGGACTGAGATACGAGCAGTACTTC. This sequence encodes CASSGKGLRYEQYF.